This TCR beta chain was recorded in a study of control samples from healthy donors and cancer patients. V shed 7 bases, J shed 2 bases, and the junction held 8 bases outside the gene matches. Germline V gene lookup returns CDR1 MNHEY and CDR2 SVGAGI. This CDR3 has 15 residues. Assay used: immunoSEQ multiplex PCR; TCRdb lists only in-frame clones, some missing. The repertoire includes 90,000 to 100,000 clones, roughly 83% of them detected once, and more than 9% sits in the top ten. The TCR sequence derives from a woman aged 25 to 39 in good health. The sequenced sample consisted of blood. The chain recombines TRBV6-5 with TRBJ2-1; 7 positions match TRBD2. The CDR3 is CASTKRAGAYNEQFF. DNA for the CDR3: TGTGCCAGCACCAAACGGGCGGGGGCCTACAATGAGCAGTTCTTC.